The 10 T cell receptor beta chains presented below share a single source sample, sequenced in a study of shared clonotypes between healthy human individuals. Sequenced by immunoSEQ multiplex PCR; TCRdb stores in-frame clones only, minus some. The data hold some 680,000 clones, with about three quarters observed a single time. Sequenced: memory CD4+ T cells sorted from blood. Subset reported: CD45RA-negative fraction. These TCRs come from a woman aged 25 to 39 in good health.

This chain uses TRBV28 with TRBJ2-7, with TRBD2 matching 9 bases. CDR3 length equals 18 residues. The V gene end was trimmed by 5 bases and the J gene end by 9 bases; junction bases not matched to a gene: 23. CDR1 is MDHEN, CDR2 SYDVKM, per germline. The CDR3 bases are TGTGCCAGCAGTCCCTCCACTTTAATAGCGGGAGCCGGGGCAGGGCAGTACTTC. The encoded protein is CASSPSTLIAGAGAGQYF.

For this clone: This may arise from a read error, as a much more abundant clone is one base away. The chain carries TRBV7-6 and TRBJ2-3, with no clear D. The V and J ends lost 3 bases and 4 bases respectively, with 2 bases between them. This CDR3 contains 11 residues. Germline loops: CDR1 SGHVS, CDR2 FNYEAQ. In DNA, the CDR3 is TGTGCCAGCAGCTTTTCAGATACGCAGTATTTT. Its translation is CASSFSDTQYF.

V and J are TRBV9 and TRBJ2-3; 14 bases agree with TRBD2. The J segment lost 5 bases and the V segment lost 4 bases, leaving 9 bases of the junction unmatched. The CDR3 is 17 residues long. Germline CDR1 SGDLS, CDR2 YYNGEE. The CDR3 DNA reads as TGTGCCAGCAGCTCGCAGACTAGCGGGAGGGCCGGAGATACGCAGTATTTT. Residues: CASSSQTSGRAGDTQYF.

The rearrangement links TRBV5-1 to TRBJ2-2, with a possible D match to TRBD2 (5 bases). The V end lost 7 bases, the J end lost 1 base, and 8 bases lay between the germline ends. Germline V gene sequence: CDR1 SGHRS, CDR2 YFSETQ. The CDR3 runs 13 residues. CDR3 region: CASGSGNTGELFF. The CDR3 nucleotides are TGCGCCAGCGGAAGCGGGAACACCGGGGAGCTGTTTTTT.

This clone was seen more than once but under ten times. The V call is TRBV28, the J call TRBJ2-7; the D is unclear. The CDR3 runs 15 residues. V shed 6 bases and J shed 1 base, with 16 bases lying between them. The germline V gene has CDR1 MDHEN and CDR2 SYDVKM. The CDR3 is CASSSPSLGSYEQYF. CDR3 DNA: TGTGCCAGCAGCTCCCCTTCCTTGGGGTCCTACGAGCAGTACTTC.

The V gene is TRBV29-1, the J gene TRBJ2-3, with 7 positions matching TRBD1. The germline gives CDR1 SQVTM, CDR2 ANQGSEA. The CDR3 has 15 residues. The junction had 10 bases not matched to a gene; V was cut back by 5 bases and J by 2 bases. CDR3 region: CSVHSGQAYTDTQYF. The CDR3 bases are TGCAGCGTTCACTCTGGACAGGCGTACACAGATACGCAGTATTTT.

The rearrangement links TRBV6-7 to TRBJ2-7; possibly TRBD1 for D (6 bases). TRBV6-7 is treated as an ORF (open reading frame) with a function not yet certain. Between the trimmed V and J ends, which lost 8 bases and 5 bases, there was a span of 22 bases. This CDR3 spans 15 amino acids. The CDR3 reads CASPLRRTVPHEQYF. In DNA, the CDR3 is TGTGCCAGCCCTTTACGCAGGACAGTACCCCACGAGCAGTACTTC.

CDR3 sequence (DNA): TGCGCCAGCAGCCAAGGTTTGCAGGGGATCGGCGAGCAGTACTTC. It translates to CASSQGLQGIGEQYF. The chain couples TRBV4-1 to TRBJ2-7; D perhaps matches TRBD1 (6 bases). Germline V CDR1 and CDR2: MGHRA, YSYEKL. This CDR3 is 15 amino acids long. V dropped 1 base and J dropped 6 bases, with 16 bases sitting between them.

Points on this clone: This CDR3 is also generated by other DNA sequences in the sample. The genes are TRBV5-1 and TRBJ2-5; D remains unclear. The CDR3 consists of 11 residues. The V gene lost 5 bases and the J gene lost 3 bases, with 5 bases spanning the gap. From germline, CDR1 is SGHRS and CDR2 YFSETQ. The CDR3 protein is CASRFEETQYF. The CDR3 nucleotides read TGCGCCAGCAGATTCGAAGAGACCCAGTACTTC.

This rearrangement joins TRBV11-2 to TRBJ2-1, with a weak D call TRBD2 (5 bases). Germline CDR1 reads SGHAT; CDR2 reads FQNNGV. The length of the CDR3 is 13 residues. V was cut by 4 bases and J by 9 bases, with 13 bases left in between. In DNA, the CDR3 is TGTGCCAGCAGCTCTACTAGGGCGGTTGAGCAGTTCTTC. Translating it yields CASSSTRAVEQFF. The complete variable domain, with remaining parts taken from reference TRBV11-2 and TRBJ2-1, reads EAGVAQSPRYKIIEKRQSVAFWCNPISGHATLYWYQQILGQGPKLLIQFQNNGVVDDSQLPKDRFSAERLKGVDSTLKIQPAKLEDSAVYLCASSSTRAVEQFFGPGTRLTVL.